This T cell receptor beta chain was recorded in a study of PD-1 blockade in mismatch repair-deficient tumors. Study context: Patients had approximately 12 mismatch repair-deficient cancer types, all previously treated and progressing.

The V gene's germline CDR1 is SGHRS and CDR2 YFSETQ. V lost 4 bases, J lost 5 bases, and 11 bases lay in between. CDR3 length: 13 residues. Worth noting for this clone: Its antigen remains unknown.

The time point denotes: approximately 11-day in vitro stimulation with candidate neoantigen peptide 7. Mismatch repair deficiency was confirmed in all patients, by PCR or immunohistochemistry. TCR sequencing covered a few patients who responded to pembrolizumab. Each of several ELISpot-reactive candidate peptides was used for roughly 11-day stimulation. Using immunoSEQ multiplex PCR, the repertoire was profiled, and TCRdb retains in-frame clones only, with some absent. The table shows some 10,000 clones, with around 90% occurring only once. The V call is TRBV5-1, the J call TRBJ2-3; no clear D gene. Source: cells cultured in vitro, taken from a patient treated with pembrolizumab. This sequence originates from an adult with mismatch repair-deficient cancer. This CDR3 is CASSPRSGDTQYF. The CDR3 coding sequence is TGCGCCAGCAGCCCCCGTTCCGGAGATACGCAGTATTTT.